Given below is one T cell receptor (beta chain) in context. Its antigen is as yet unknown. The read is 3 residues too short to cover the CDR3 end, so that end is filled in from the germline J gene. The CDR3 is 14 residues long. V was clipped by 2 bases and J by 8 bases; unmatched bases: 2. Germline V gene lookup returns CDR1 ENHRY and CDR2 SYGVKD. The data were taken from a study of T cells in women clearing cervical HPV infection. General study results and limits: TRBV6-7 relative abundance averaged roughly 0.1% in cases and 0.15% to 0.2% in controls. Repertoire richness, not evenness, was significantly elevated in CIN3+ cases versus controls.

The table came from immunoSEQ multiplex PCR; TCRdb's copy has only in-frame clones and leaves some out. The sample is made up of tens of thousands of clones, and the top ten hold 5.5% to 8% of it. The material sequenced was blood buffy coat. V is TRBV10-3 and J is TRBJ1-6; TRBD1 agrees at 8 bases. This clonotype was obtained from a woman between 18 and 69 years old with a cervical HPV16 infection that either progressed to CIN3+ or cleared (not recorded which). The part of the CDR3 DNA that was read is TGTGCCATCAGTGAGGGACAGGGTTATTCACCC. This gives the protein CAISEGQGYSP. The full CDR3 protein reads CAISEGQGYSPLHF.